This TCR beta chain was captured in a study of T-cell memory formation after mild COVID-19. Looking at the study overall: Largely donor-specific sequence clusters came from a couple of donors.

This CDR3 spans 18 amino acids. Study-wide points: Within pre-infection memory, some responding clones were found, suggesting cross-reactive memory joined.

TCRdb fed the 5' RACE reads into MiXCR, producing one record per CDR3 protein. Of around 470,000 distinct CDR3 sequences in the sample, roughly 20% were seen once. Only a few counts were recorded for this clonotype. No antigen is known for it. This chain uses TRBV21-1 with TRBJ2-7; the table assigns TRBD2, which was not confirmed against the DNA. TRBV21-1 is reported as a pseudogene. This TCR was recovered from an adult woman who had mild COVID-19 (a few samples of this study predate the infection). Cell type and time point are not known. The specimen was PBMCs or a T cell subset sorted from them (not recorded which). CDR3 amino acids: CASSKGGTSFPPTYEQYF. The CDR3, as DNA: TGTGCCAGCAGCAAAGGGGGGACTAGCTTTCCTCCTACCTACGAGCAGTACTTC.